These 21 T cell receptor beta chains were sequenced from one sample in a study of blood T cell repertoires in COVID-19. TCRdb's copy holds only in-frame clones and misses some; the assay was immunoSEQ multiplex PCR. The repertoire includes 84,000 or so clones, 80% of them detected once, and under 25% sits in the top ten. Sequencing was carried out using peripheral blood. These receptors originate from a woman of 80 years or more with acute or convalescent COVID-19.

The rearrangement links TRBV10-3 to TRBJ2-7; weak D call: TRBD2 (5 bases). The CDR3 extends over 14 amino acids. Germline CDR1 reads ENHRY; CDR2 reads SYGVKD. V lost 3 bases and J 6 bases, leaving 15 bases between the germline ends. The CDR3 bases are TGTGCCATCAGTGAAGGTCACCGGGAAGGCGAGCAGTACTTC. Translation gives CAISEGHREGEQYF.

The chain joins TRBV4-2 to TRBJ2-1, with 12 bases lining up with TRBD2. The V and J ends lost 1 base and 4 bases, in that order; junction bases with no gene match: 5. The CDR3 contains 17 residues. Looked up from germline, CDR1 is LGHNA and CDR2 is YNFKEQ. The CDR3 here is CASSQVGLAGGYNEQFF. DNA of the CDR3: TGTGCCAGCAGCCAAGTGGGGCTAGCGGGAGGGTACAATGAGCAGTTCTTC.

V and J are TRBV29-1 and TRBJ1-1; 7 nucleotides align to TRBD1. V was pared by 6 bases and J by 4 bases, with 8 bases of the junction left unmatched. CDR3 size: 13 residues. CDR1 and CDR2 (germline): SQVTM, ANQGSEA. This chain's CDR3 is CSVLGQGGTEAFF. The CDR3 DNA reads TGCAGCGTCCTGGGCCAGGGGGGCACTGAAGCTTTCTTT.

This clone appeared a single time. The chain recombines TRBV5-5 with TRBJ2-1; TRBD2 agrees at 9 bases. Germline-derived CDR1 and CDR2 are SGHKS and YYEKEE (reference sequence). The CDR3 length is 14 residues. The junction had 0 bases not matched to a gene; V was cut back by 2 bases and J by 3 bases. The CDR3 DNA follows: TGTGCCAGCAGCTTTAGCGGGAGCTACAATGAGCAGTTCTTC. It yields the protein CASSFSGSYNEQFF.

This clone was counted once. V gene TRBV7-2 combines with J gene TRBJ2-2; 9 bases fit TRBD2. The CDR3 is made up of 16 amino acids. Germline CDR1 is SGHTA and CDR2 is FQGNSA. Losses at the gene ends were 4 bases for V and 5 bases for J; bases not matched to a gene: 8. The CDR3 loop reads CASSSHSGSGTGELFF. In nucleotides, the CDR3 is TGTGCCAGCAGCTCGCATAGCGGGAGCGGGACCGGGGAGCTGTTTTTT.

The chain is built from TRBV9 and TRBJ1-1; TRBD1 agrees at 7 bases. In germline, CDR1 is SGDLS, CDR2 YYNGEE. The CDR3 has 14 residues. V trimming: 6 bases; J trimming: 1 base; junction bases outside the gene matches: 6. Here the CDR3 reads CASKGTAKNTEAFF. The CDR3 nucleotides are TGTGCCAGCAAAGGGACAGCGAAGAACACTGAAGCTTTCTTT. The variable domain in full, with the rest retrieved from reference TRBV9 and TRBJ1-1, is DSGVTQTPKHLITATGQRVTLRCSPRSGDLSVYWYQQSLDQGLQFLIQYYNGEERAKGNILERFSAQQFPDLHSELNLSSLELGDSALYFCASKGTAKNTEAFFGQGTRLTVV.

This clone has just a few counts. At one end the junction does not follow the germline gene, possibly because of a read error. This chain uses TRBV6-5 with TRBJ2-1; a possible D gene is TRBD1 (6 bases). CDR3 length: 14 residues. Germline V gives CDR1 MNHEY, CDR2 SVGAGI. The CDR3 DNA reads TGTGCCAGCAGTTACGGGGGCTCCCACAATGAGCAGTTCTTC. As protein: CASSYGGSHNEQFF.

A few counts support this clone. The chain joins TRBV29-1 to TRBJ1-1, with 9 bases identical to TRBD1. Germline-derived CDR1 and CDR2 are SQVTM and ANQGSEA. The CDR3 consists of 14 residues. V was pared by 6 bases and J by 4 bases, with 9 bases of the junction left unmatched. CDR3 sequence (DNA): TGCAGCGTCCCGACAGGGGGGCTGAGCACTGAAGCTTTCTTT. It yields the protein CSVPTGGLSTEAFF.

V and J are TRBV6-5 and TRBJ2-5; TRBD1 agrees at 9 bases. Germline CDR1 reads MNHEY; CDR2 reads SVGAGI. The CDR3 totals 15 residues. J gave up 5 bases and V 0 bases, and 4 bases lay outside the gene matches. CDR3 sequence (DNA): TGTGCCAGCAGTTACTCTGGACAGGGGATGGAGACCCAGTACTTC. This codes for CASSYSGQGMETQYF.

CDR3 residues: CAIQGSSYEQYF. CDR3 DNA: TGTGCTATACAGGGGAGCTCCTACGAGCAGTACTTC. The chain couples TRBV24-1 to TRBJ2-7; 7 bases are shared with TRBD1. Germline lookup yields CDR1 KGHDR and CDR2 SFDVKD. This CDR3 region has 12 residues.

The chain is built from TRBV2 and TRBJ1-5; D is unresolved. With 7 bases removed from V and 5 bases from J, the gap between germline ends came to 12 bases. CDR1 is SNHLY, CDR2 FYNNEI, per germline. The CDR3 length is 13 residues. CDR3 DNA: TGTGCCAGCACCGAGGAAGTCGATCAGCCCCAGCATTTT. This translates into CASTEEVDQPQHF.

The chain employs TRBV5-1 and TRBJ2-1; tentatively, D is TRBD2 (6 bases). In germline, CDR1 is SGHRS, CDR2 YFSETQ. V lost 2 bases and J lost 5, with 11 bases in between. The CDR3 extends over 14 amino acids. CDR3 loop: CASSFRGSDNEQFF. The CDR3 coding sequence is TGCGCCAGCAGCTTTCGGGGGAGCGACAATGAGCAGTTCTTC.

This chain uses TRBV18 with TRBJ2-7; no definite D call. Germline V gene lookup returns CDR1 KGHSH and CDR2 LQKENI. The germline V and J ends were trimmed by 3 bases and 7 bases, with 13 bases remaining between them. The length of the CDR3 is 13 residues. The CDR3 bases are TGTGCCAGCTCACCTGGAAGCGTTTTGGAGCAGTACTTC. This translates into CASSPGSVLEQYF.

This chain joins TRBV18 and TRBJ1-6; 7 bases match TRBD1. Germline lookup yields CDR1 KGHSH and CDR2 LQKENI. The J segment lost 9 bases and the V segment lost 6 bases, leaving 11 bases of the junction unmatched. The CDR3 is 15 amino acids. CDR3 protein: CASSSTGILISPLHF. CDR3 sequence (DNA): TGTGCCAGCTCCTCGACAGGGATTCTGATTTCACCCCTCCACTTT.

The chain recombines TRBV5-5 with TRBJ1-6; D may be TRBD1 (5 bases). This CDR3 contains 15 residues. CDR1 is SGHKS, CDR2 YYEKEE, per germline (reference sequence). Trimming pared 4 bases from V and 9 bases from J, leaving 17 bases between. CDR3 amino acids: CASSLPGGFTSPLHF. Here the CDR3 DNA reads TGTGCCAGCAGCCTCCCGGGGGGATTTACTTCACCCCTCCACTTT.

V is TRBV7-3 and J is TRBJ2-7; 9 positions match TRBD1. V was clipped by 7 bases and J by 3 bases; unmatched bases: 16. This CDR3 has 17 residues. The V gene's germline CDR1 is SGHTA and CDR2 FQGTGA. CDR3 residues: CASTTHLGTGLVYEQYF. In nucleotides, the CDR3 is TGTGCCAGCACCACTCATTTAGGGACAGGGTTGGTCTACGAGCAGTACTTC. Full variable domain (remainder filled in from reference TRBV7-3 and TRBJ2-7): GAGVSQTPSNKVTEKGKYVELRCDPISGHTALYWYRQSLGQGPEFLIYFQGTGAADDSGLPNDRFFAVRPEGSVSTLKIQRTERGDSAVYLCASTTHLGTGLVYEQYFGPGTRLTVT.

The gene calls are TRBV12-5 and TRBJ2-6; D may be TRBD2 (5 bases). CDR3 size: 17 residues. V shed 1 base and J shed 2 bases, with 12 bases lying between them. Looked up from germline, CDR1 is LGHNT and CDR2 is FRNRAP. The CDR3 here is CASGLAKWTPGANVLTF. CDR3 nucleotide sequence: TGTGCTAGTGGTTTGGCCAAGTGGACTCCTGGGGCCAACGTCCTGACTTTC.

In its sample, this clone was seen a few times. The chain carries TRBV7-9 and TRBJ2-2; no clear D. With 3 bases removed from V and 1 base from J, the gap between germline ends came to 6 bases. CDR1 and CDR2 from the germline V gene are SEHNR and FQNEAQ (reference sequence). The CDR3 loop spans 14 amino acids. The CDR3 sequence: CASSFSGNTGELFF. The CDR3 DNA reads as TGTGCCAGCAGCTTCTCGGGGAACACCGGGGAGCTGTTTTTT.

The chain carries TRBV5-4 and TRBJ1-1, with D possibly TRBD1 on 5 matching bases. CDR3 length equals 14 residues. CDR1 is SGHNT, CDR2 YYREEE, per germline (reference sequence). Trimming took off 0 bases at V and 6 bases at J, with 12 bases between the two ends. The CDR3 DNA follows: TGTGCCAGCAGCTTGGATGGGGGGAGCGCTGAAGCTTTCTTT. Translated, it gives CASSLDGGSAEAFF.

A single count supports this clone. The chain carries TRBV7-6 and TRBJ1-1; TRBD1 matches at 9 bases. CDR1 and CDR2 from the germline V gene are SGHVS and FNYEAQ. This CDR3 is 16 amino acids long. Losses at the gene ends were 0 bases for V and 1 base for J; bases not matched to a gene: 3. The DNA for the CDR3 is TGTGCCAGCAGCTTAGCGTACAGGGGGCAGAACACTGAAGCTTTCTTT. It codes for CASSLAYRGQNTEAFF.

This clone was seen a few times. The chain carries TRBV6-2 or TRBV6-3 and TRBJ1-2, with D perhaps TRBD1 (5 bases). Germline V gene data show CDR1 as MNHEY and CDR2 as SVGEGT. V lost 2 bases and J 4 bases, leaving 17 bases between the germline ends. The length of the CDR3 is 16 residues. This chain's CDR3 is CASSYNRAAGPYGYTF. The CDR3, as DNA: TGTGCCAGCAGTTACAACCGGGCCGCGGGACCCTATGGCTACACCTTC.